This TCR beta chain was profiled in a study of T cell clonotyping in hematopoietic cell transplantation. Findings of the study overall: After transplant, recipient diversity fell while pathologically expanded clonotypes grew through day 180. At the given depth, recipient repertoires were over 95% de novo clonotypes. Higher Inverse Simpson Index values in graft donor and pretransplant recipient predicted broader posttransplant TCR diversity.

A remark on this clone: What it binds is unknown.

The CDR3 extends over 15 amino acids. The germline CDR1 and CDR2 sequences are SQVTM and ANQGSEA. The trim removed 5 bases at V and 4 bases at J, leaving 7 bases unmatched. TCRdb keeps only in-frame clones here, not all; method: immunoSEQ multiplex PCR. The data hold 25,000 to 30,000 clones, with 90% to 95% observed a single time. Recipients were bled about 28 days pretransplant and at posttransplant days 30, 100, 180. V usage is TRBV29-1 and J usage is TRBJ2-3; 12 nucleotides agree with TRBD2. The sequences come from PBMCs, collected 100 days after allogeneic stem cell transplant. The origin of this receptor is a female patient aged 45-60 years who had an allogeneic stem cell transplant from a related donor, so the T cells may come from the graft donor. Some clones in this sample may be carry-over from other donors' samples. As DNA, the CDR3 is TGCAGCGTTTCTGGACTAGCGGGGCCAGCAGATACGCAGTATTTT. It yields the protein CSVSGLAGPADTQYF.